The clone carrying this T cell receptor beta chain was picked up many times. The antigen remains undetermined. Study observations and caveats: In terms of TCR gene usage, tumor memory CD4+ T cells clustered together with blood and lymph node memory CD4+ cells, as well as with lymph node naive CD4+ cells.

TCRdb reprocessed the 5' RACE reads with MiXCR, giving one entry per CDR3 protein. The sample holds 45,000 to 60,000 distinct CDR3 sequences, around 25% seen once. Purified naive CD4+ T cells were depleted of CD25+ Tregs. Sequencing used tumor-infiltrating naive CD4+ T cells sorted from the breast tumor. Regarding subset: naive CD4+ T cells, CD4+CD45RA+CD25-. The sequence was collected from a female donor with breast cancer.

CDR3 sequence reads: CASSATGAGANVLTF. CDR3 sequence (DNA): TGTGCCAGCAGTGCTACAGGGGCTGGGGCCAACGTCCTGACTTTC. The chain has TRBV6-5 and TRBJ2-6; 7 positions agree with TRBD1. The CDR3 is 15 residues long. V was pared by 5 bases and J by 2 bases, with 3 bases of the junction left unmatched. Looked up from germline, CDR1 is MNHEY and CDR2 is SVGAGI.